These 21 T cell receptor beta chains originate from one sample sequenced in a study of blood T cell repertoires in COVID-19. TCRdb keeps only in-frame clones here, not all; method: immunoSEQ multiplex PCR. The sample yields 250,000 to 350,000 clones, 85% seen once. Sequenced: PBMCs or T cells enriched from blood (not recorded which). These receptors all come from a woman aged 45-59 years who had recovered from COVID-19.

This clone was recorded a few times. The chain links TRBV12-3 or TRBV12-4 to TRBJ1-1, with unresolved D. This CDR3 is 12 amino acids long. Trimming took off 6 bases at V and 10 bases at J, with 15 bases between the two ends. This CDR3 is CASSEDNLPAFF. In DNA, the CDR3 is TGTGCCAGCAGCGAAGACAATCTTCCAGCTTTCTTT.

The chain combines TRBV25-1 with TRBJ2-1; no clear D gene. The CDR3 runs to 13 residues. The V gene's germline CDR1 is MGHDK and CDR2 SYGVNS. Deletions cut 0 bases from V and 6 bases from J, with 6 bases between. CDR3 protein: CASSEYNGNEQFF. The DNA of the CDR3 is TGTGCCAGCAGTGAATATAACGGCAATGAGCAGTTCTTC.

V usage is TRBV5-1 and J usage is TRBJ1-2; 7 bases are shared with TRBD1. The CDR3 consists of 17 residues. Germline CDR1 and CDR2: SGHRS and YFSETQ. The V segment lost 2 bases and the J segment 0 bases; nucleotides outside the gene matches: 10. CDR3 residues: CASSFRGQPTTNYGYTF. In DNA form, the CDR3 reads TGCGCCAGCAGCTTCAGGGGACAGCCCACCACTAACTATGGCTACACCTTC.

This chain uses TRBV19 with TRBJ2-7; 7 nucleotides agree with TRBD1. The J call may be mistaken, given a closer DNA end match to TRBJ2-5. The V gene's germline CDR1 is LNHDA and CDR2 SQIVND (reference sequence). The CDR3 is 14 residues long. The CDR3 here is CASSKTGRKETQYF. CDR3 in DNA: TGTGCCAGTAGTAAGACAGGGAGAAAAGAGACCCAGTACTTC.

The rearrangement uses TRBV4-3 and TRBJ1-6; 10 bases match TRBD1. In germline, CDR1 is LGHNA, CDR2 YSLEER. The CDR3 length is 20 residues. The V segment lost 4 bases and the J segment 0 bases; nucleotides outside the gene matches: 12. CDR3 in amino acids: CASSRKTGTGDSSYNSPLHF. CDR3 coding DNA: TGCGCCAGCAGCCGGAAAACCGGGACAGGGGACAGCTCCTATAATTCACCCCTCCACTTT.

The chain recombines TRBV10-3 with TRBJ2-1; TRBD2 matches 10 bases. With V trimmed by 4 bases and J by 10 bases, 1 base remained unmatched. Germline V gene lookup returns CDR1 ENHRY and CDR2 SYGVKD. This CDR3 contains 12 residues. The CDR3 spells CAISGGLAEQFF. The CDR3 DNA follows: TGTGCCATCAGTGGGGGACTAGCGGAGCAGTTCTTC.

This clone was seen once. The sample has other DNA sequences that encode this CDR3 too. The chain combines TRBV3-1 (or the pseudogene TRBV3-2) with TRBJ1-6; the D gene is possibly TRBD1 (6 bases). Germline lookup yields CDR1 LGHDT and CDR2 YNNKEL (reference sequence). Trimming left V 4 bases short and J 5 bases short, with 9 bases between. The CDR3 contains 14 residues. The CDR3 loop reads CASSLRQDNSPLHF. CDR3 DNA: TGTGCCAGCAGCCTAAGACAGGATAATTCACCCCTCCACTTT.

This rearrangement joins TRBV6-2 or TRBV6-3 to TRBJ2-7; the D gene is possibly TRBD1 (5 bases). The V gene lost 0 bases and the J gene lost 2 bases, with 11 bases spanning the gap. CDR3 length equals 15 residues. The germline V gene has CDR1 MNHEY and CDR2 SVGEGT. The CDR3 loop is CASSYSPGLTYEQYF. The CDR3 region has the DNA TGTGCCAGCAGTTACTCGCCAGGGCTGACCTACGAGCAGTACTTC.

The chain has TRBV2 and TRBJ2-7; 12 bases agree with TRBD2. The J segment lost 6 bases and the V segment lost 6 bases, leaving 6 bases of the junction unmatched. Per the germline V gene, CDR1 is SNHLY and CDR2 is FYNNEI. The CDR3 length is 14 residues. CDR3 loop: CASRKLAGGLEQYF. For the CDR3, the DNA is TGTGCCAGCAGGAAACTAGCGGGAGGTCTCGAGCAGTACTTC.

A few counts support this clone. This chain joins TRBV3-1 (or the pseudogene TRBV3-2) and TRBJ2-1; 11 bases agree with TRBD2. The CDR3 covers 18 residues. With 4 bases clipped from V and 1 base from J, the junction kept 9 bases outside the gene matches. The germline V gene encodes CDR1 LGHDT and CDR2 YNNKEL (reference sequence). CDR3 bases: TGTGCCAGCAGCCCGGGACATATAGCGGGAGGGTCCTACAATGAGCAGTTCTTC. This codes for CASSPGHIAGGSYNEQFF.

The chain's CDR3 is CASSLRQGWDYTF. CDR3 DNA: TGTGCCAGCAGCTTGCGACAGGGATGGGACTACACCTTC. This sequence joins TRBV5-4 and TRBJ1-2, with 7 bases matching TRBD1. Germline V CDR1 and CDR2: SGHNT, YYREEE (reference sequence). The V segment lost 1 base and the J segment 10 bases; nucleotides outside the gene matches: 7. This CDR3 is 13 amino acids long.

The chain couples TRBV19 to TRBJ1-3; D perhaps matches TRBD1 (5 bases). CDR1 is LNHDA, CDR2 SQIVND, per germline (reference sequence). This CDR3 is 15 amino acids long. V lost 6 bases to trimming and J lost 5 bases, with 17 bases between them. CDR3 bases: TGTGCCAGTAGAGACCTCCGACAGAAGAGAAACACCATATATTTT. Its protein is CASRDLRQKRNTIYF.

This rearrangement joins TRBV19 to TRBJ2-7; TRBD2 aligns across 7 bases. V lost 3 bases, J lost 0 bases, and 2 bases stayed unmatched. The V gene's germline CDR1 is LNHDA and CDR2 SQIVND (reference sequence). The CDR3 loop spans 14 amino acids. DNA for the CDR3: TGTGCCAGTAGTATCGGACTAGACTCCTACGAGCAGTACTTC. It yields the protein CASSIGLDSYEQYF.

The J gene is TRBJ1-2, the V gene TRBV6-6; maybe TRBD1 (6 bases). The CDR3 sequence is 14 residues long. V was shortened by 6 bases and J by 3 bases, with 14 bases between the two germline ends. Germline CDR1 and CDR2: MNHNY and SVGAGI (reference sequence). As DNA, the CDR3 is TGTGCCAGCAGAGGGGCAGGGGCGGACTATGGCTACACCTTC. Amino acids: CASRGAGADYGYTF.

The gene calls are TRBV19 and TRBJ1-4; 11 nucleotides line up with TRBD1. The CDR3 covers 16 residues. CDR1 is LNHDA, CDR2 SQIVND, per germline (reference sequence). The ends lost 5 bases at V and 4 bases at J; junction bases unmatched: 6. The CDR3 sequence: CASSLTGQGDNEKLFF. The CDR3 nucleotides are TGTGCCAGTAGTCTAACGGGACAGGGGGATAATGAAAAACTGTTTTTT.

J is TRBJ2-5 and V is TRBV3-1 (or the pseudogene TRBV3-2); the D gene is possibly TRBD2 (5 bases). In germline, CDR1 is LGHDT, CDR2 YNNKEL (reference sequence). Trimming pared 4 bases from V and 7 bases from J, leaving 13 bases between. The CDR3 consists of 13 residues. The CDR3 reads CASSRSGSGTQYF. The CDR3 nucleotides read TGTGCCAGCAGCCGCAGCGGTTCCGGGACCCAGTACTTC.

V is TRBV5-8 and J is TRBJ2-1; tentatively, D is TRBD1 (6 bases). Trimming cost V 5 bases and J 4 bases, with 16 bases left between them. CDR3 length equals 15 residues. Germline-derived CDR1 and CDR2 are SGHTS and YDEGEE. The CDR3 loop is CASSRPGVRYNEQFF. CDR3 in DNA: TGTGCCAGCAGTCGGCCAGGGGTAAGGTACAATGAGCAGTTCTTC.

The chain uses TRBV30 and TRBJ2-7, with 9 bases lining up with TRBD1. Germline CDR1 and CDR2: GTSNPN and SVGIG (reference sequence). The CDR3 runs 13 residues. The junction had 8 bases not matched to a gene; V was cut back by 5 bases and J by 6 bases. The CDR3 sequence is CAWGGTGMREQYF. CDR3 DNA: TGTGCCTGGGGTGGGACAGGGATGCGCGAGCAGTACTTC.

The V call is TRBV27, the J call TRBJ1-6, with a weak D call TRBD1 (6 bases). V was pared by 6 bases and J by 9 bases, with 18 bases between. CDR3 length: 15 amino acids. Per germline, CDR1 MNHEY and CDR2 SMNVEV (reference sequence). The CDR3 protein is CASRYGQSEFSPLHF. The DNA of the CDR3 is TGTGCCAGCAGATATGGACAGAGCGAGTTTTCACCCCTCCACTTT.

This chain joins TRBV12-3 or TRBV12-4 and TRBJ1-3, with D hard to call. Between the trimmed V and J ends, which lost 7 bases and 3 bases, there was a span of 4 bases. The CDR3 is 11 residues long. In DNA, the CDR3 is TGTGCCAGCAACTTTGGAAACACCATATATTTT. Amino acids: CASNFGNTIYF.

The chain uses TRBV12-3 or TRBV12-4 and TRBJ1-1; no clear D. The CDR3 is 13 residues long. V lost 3 bases and J 1 base, leaving 6 bases between the germline ends. The CDR3 region has the DNA TGTGCCAGCAGTTTGGAGACGAACACTGAAGCTTTCTTT. Translated, it gives CASSLETNTEAFF.